Below, 27 T cell receptor beta chains from the same sample are listed, as sequenced in a study of CD8+CD57+ T cells in acquired aplastic anemia. Patients sequenced had flow cytometry evidence of CD8+CD57+ cell expansion. For CDR3 and TCR beta VDJ profiling, genomic DNA was the template used. Using its own MiXCR run on the reads, TCRdb lists one record per CDR3 protein. The table has roughly 150,000 distinct CDR3 sequences, less than 60% seen once. Material for sequencing was sorted CD4+, CD8+, or CD8+CD57+ T cells (not recorded which) from PBMCs. These receptors were taken from a human donor with aplastic anemia.

This chain uses TRBV2 with TRBJ1-4; 10 bases agree with TRBD1. Germline V gene data show CDR1 as SNHLY and CDR2 as FYNNEI. The CDR3 runs 14 residues. Trimming cost V 7 bases and J 6 bases; bases outside gene matches: 5. The CDR3 here is CASIRGTGDEKLFF. DNA for the CDR3: TGTGCCAGCATCCGCGGGACAGGGGATGAAAAACTGTTTTTT.

V is TRBV2 and J is TRBJ2-2, with TRBD2 identical over 8 bases. Losses at the gene ends were 6 bases for V and 5 bases for J; bases not matched to a gene: 8. CDR3 length: 15 amino acids. The germline CDR1 and CDR2 sequences are SNHLY and FYNNEI. The CDR3 bases are TGTGCCAGCAGAATCGTGGGCGGGGGGACCGGGGAGCTGTTTTTT. Its protein product is CASRIVGGGTGELFF.

V is TRBV11-2 and J is TRBJ2-1; 8 bases are a match to TRBD2. The V segment lost 1 base and the J segment 1 base; nucleotides outside the gene matches: 3. This CDR3 is 16 amino acids long. Germline loops: CDR1 SGHAT, CDR2 FQNNGV. This CDR3 reads CASSLGGGGSYNEQFF. In DNA, the CDR3 is TGTGCCAGCAGCTTAGGGGGCGGGGGGTCCTACAATGAGCAGTTCTTC.

About this clonotype: This is likely a read error, given that the CDR3 carries no conserved phenylalanine or tryptophan at its end. Because the CDR3's place on the DNA is in doubt, the DNA is left out and the CDR3 is given as listed by TCRdb. The chain carries TRBV24-1 and TRBJ2-1; the listed D gene, TRBD1, was not tested against the DNA. The germline V gene has CDR1 KGHDR and CDR2 SFDVKD. The length of the CDR3 is 15 amino acids, counting both ends. CDR3: CATSEHRGNYNEQLS.

The J gene is TRBJ2-7, the V gene TRBV20-1; TRBD2 is a possible D gene (5 bases). Germline V gene sequence: CDR1 DFQATT, CDR2 SNEGSKA (reference sequence). The germline V and J ends were trimmed by 0 bases and 3 bases, with 6 bases remaining between them. CDR3 length: 12 residues. The CDR3 protein is CSARDRDYEQYF. The CDR3 coding sequence is TGCAGTGCTAGAGATCGGGACTACGAGCAGTACTTC.

This clonotype was observed many times. V gene TRBV24-1 combines with J gene TRBJ1-2, with a weak D call TRBD1 (5 bases). CDR3 length: 14 amino acids. In germline, CDR1 is KGHDR, CDR2 SFDVKD. Deletions cut 4 bases from V and 6 bases from J, with 14 bases between. CDR3 loop: CATSDPGTKNGYTF. The CDR3 bases are TGTGCCACCAGTGACCCCGGGACCAAGAATGGCTACACCTTC.

This clonotype was counted many times. This chain uses TRBV10-3 with TRBJ2-7; D possibly matches TRBD1 or TRBD2 (5 bases each). V was trimmed by 1 base and J by 7 bases, leaving 8 bases between them. CDR1 and CDR2 from the germline V gene are ENHRY and SYGVKD. The CDR3 has 12 amino acids. CDR3 in amino acids: CAISEFREEQYF. CDR3 nucleotides: TGTGCCATCAGTGAGTTCAGGGAGGAGCAGTACTTC.

By proportion, this clonotype is medium-sized (0.01 to 0.1%). This sequence joins TRBV29-1 and TRBJ2-5; the D is unclear. The V gene lost 4 bases and the J gene lost 4 bases, with 13 bases spanning the gap. Germline values: CDR1 SQVTM, CDR2 ANQGSEA. There are 13 residues in the CDR3. The CDR3 loop is CSVGWIGRETQYF. CDR3 in DNA: TGCAGCGTTGGGTGGATCGGGCGAGAGACCCAGTACTTC.

Comments on this clonotype: A much more abundant neighbour one base away suggests this may be a read error. The CDR3 reads CASSLAGTNTDTHYF. In nucleotides, the CDR3 is TGTGCCAGCAGCTTGGCCGGGACAAACACAGATACGCATTATTTT. This sequence joins TRBV5-4 and TRBJ2-3, with a tentative D call TRBD1 (6 bases). Germline loops: CDR1 SGHNT, CDR2 YYREEE (reference sequence). The CDR3 loop spans 15 amino acids.

This clonotype was counted at least ten times. V gene TRBV19 combines with J gene TRBJ2-3; TRBD1 agrees at 7 bases. The CDR3 sequence is 15 residues long. After removal of 5 bases from V and 5 bases from J, the junction contained 10 bases not matched to a gene. Germline V CDR1 and CDR2: LNHDA, SQIVND (reference sequence). Written as DNA, the CDR3 is TGTGCCAGTAGTTACTTACAGGGGAAGGGAGATACGCAGTATTTT. Translated: CASSYLQGKGDTQYF.

The chain has TRBV15 and TRBJ2-7, with 8 bases that match TRBD2. There are 13 residues in the CDR3. Trimming at V came to 10 bases and at J to 0 bases, leaving 5 bases not matched to a gene. Germline CDR1 reads LNHNV; CDR2 reads YYDKDF (reference sequence). CDR3 protein: CARRLASSYEQYF. DNA for the CDR3: TGTGCCAGGCGACTAGCGTCCTCCTACGAGCAGTACTTC.

The rearrangement joins TRBV5-6 to TRBJ2-3, with TRBD1 matching 10 bases. Germline loops: CDR1 SGHDT, CDR2 YYEEEE. This CDR3 is 16 amino acids long. V lost 0 bases to trimming and J lost 2 bases; unmatched junction nucleotides: 3. The CDR3 loop reads CASSLGQGANTDTQYF. The CDR3 DNA sequence: TGTGCCAGCAGCTTGGGACAGGGGGCAAACACAGATACGCAGTATTTT. The variable domain in full, completed from reference TRBV5-6 and TRBJ2-3, reads DAGVTQSPTHLIKTRGQQVTLRCSPKSGHDTVSWYQQALGQGPQFIFQYYEEEERQRGNFPDRFSGHQFPNYSSELNVNALLLGDSALYLCASSLGQGANTDTQYFGPGTRLTVL.

This chain uses TRBV11-2 with TRBJ2-7; D is unclear. The V gene's germline CDR1 is SGHAT and CDR2 FQNNGV. This CDR3 is built from 13 residues. The ends were cut back, 1 base at V and 3 bases at J, with 7 bases in the middle. Here the CDR3 DNA reads TGTGCCAGCAGCTTAGGTCGGGTCTACGAGCAGTACTTC. It yields the protein CASSLGRVYEQYF.

In this sample, this clonotype turned up many times. V gene TRBV6-1 combines with J gene TRBJ2-5; D tentatively reads TRBD1 or TRBD2 (5 bases each). Germline CDR1 reads MNHNS; CDR2 reads SASEGT. The V and J ends lost 0 bases and 4 bases respectively, with 12 bases between them. This CDR3 has 15 amino acids. The CDR3 coding sequence is TGTGCCAGCAGTGAAGCATTGGGACGGTCAGAGACCCAGTACTTC. This encodes CASSEALGRSETQYF.

The rearrangement joins TRBV7-8 to TRBJ2-7; D may be TRBD2 (5 bases). The CDR3 is 12 residues long. In germline, CDR1 is SGHVS, CDR2 FQNEAQ. V dropped 1 base and J dropped 7 bases, with 8 bases sitting between them. The CDR3 protein is CASSLVSGEQYF. The CDR3, as DNA: TGTGCCAGCAGCTTAGTCTCGGGGGAGCAGTACTTC.

This clonotype showed up just once. The CDR3 coding sequence is TGTGCCAGCAGCCAGGACACTGGCTACACCTTC. Protein: CASSQDTGYTF. The rearrangement links TRBV7-2 to TRBJ1-2; D is perhaps TRBD1 (5 bases). The V gene's germline CDR1 is SGHTA and CDR2 FQGNSA. There are 11 residues in the CDR3. Between the trimmed V and J ends, which lost 5 bases and 7 bases, there was a span of 8 bases.

This chain joins TRBV19 and TRBJ2-3; 7 bases are a match to TRBD1. This CDR3 is 14 amino acids long. The V gene end was trimmed by 10 bases and the J gene end by 0 bases; junction bases not matched to a gene: 7. Germline V gene lookup returns CDR1 LNHDA and CDR2 SQIVND (reference sequence). DNA of the CDR3: TGTGCCACCAAAACAGGGGCTAGCACAGATACGCAGTATTTT. Amino acid sequence: CATKTGASTDTQYF.

Points on this clonotype: Possible read error: a much larger clone is one base away. The chain is built from TRBV5-1 and TRBJ1-2; 8 nucleotides align to TRBD1. The V gene end was trimmed by 4 bases and the J gene end by 5 bases; junction bases not matched to a gene: 13. Germline loops: CDR1 SGHRS, CDR2 YFSETQ. This CDR3 contains 16 residues. CDR3 sequence reads: CASSTTGTGTGYGYTF. CDR3 DNA: TGCGCCAGCAGCACGACCGGGACAGGAACGGGTTATGGCTACACCTTC.

The V gene is TRBV10-2, the J gene TRBJ1-6, with D perhaps TRBD1 (5 bases). This CDR3 has 16 residues. Trimming took off 0 bases at V and 7 bases at J, with 13 bases between the two ends. CDR1 and CDR2 (germline): WSHSY, SAAADI. The CDR3 nucleotides read TGCGCCAGCAGTGAGTCTTCCAGGGTAGTGAATTCACCCCTCCACTTT. Its protein is CASSESSRVVNSPLHF.

The CDR3 coding sequence is TGTGCCAGCAGCGTAGAAGTCGGGAGGTCTAACTATGGCTACACCTTC. This encodes CASSVEVGRSNYGYTF. J is TRBJ1-2 and V is TRBV9, with D hard to call. This CDR3 is built from 16 residues. CDR1 SGDLS and CDR2 YYNGEE come from the germline V gene. V was shortened by 0 bases and J by 0 bases, with 12 bases between the two germline ends.

This clonotype has at least ten counts. The chain is built from TRBV28 and TRBJ1-5; TRBD1 is a possible D gene (6 bases). V was trimmed by 7 bases and J by 16 bases, leaving 20 bases between them. Germline values: CDR1 MDHEN, CDR2 SYDVKM. The CDR3 runs to 12 residues. The CDR3 loop reads CASTTAQGGFHF. For the CDR3, the DNA is TGTGCCAGCACCACGGCACAGGGTGGATTCCATTTT.

V gene TRBV10-2 combines with J gene TRBJ1-1, with D hard to call. CDR1 is WSHSY and CDR2 is SAAADI in the germline V gene. Trimming took 10 bases from V and 10 from J, leaving 16 bases between them. The CDR3 runs 11 residues. The CDR3 sequence is CATWGGNRAFF. The DNA for the CDR3 is TGCGCCACCTGGGGAGGGAACCGAGCTTTCTTT.

The V gene is TRBV6-1, the J gene TRBJ1-6; 7 bases map to TRBD1. Germline V gene sequence: CDR1 MNHNS, CDR2 SASEGT. The V and J ends lost 2 bases and 5 bases, in that order; junction bases with no gene match: 6. The CDR3 extends over 16 amino acids. CDR3 amino acids: CASSERGTVHNSPLHF. For the CDR3, the DNA is TGTGCCAGCAGTGAACGCGGGACAGTTCATAATTCACCCCTCCACTTT.

This clonotype was seen at least ten times. The V and J genes are TRBV2 and TRBJ2-1; 7 nucleotides align to TRBD2. This CDR3 contains 15 residues. V lost 6 bases to trimming and J lost 0 bases; unmatched junction nucleotides: 5. The germline V gene encodes CDR1 SNHLY and CDR2 FYNNEI. The CDR3 nucleotides read TGTGCCAGCAGCATGCTAGCGGCCTCCTACAATGAGCAGTTCTTC. This gives the protein CASSMLAASYNEQFF.

This clonotype was detected ten times or more. J is TRBJ2-7 and V is TRBV11-3; TRBD2 aligns across 8 bases. The CDR3 is 14 amino acids. V dropped 7 bases and J dropped 3; count of bases not matched to a gene: 8. Germline values: CDR1 SGHNT, CDR2 YENEEA. This chain's CDR3 is CASTLPGLGYEQYF. The CDR3 coding sequence is TGTGCCAGCACCCTCCCGGGACTAGGCTACGAGCAGTACTTC.

This clonotype was detected only a few times. V gene TRBV10-3 combines with J gene TRBJ2-1; 7 nucleotides line up with TRBD1. CDR1 is ENHRY and CDR2 is SYGVKD in the germline V gene. V lost 10 bases and J lost 4; bases outside the gene matches: 10. CDR3 length: 14 residues. CDR3: CATLRQGRYNEQFF. In DNA, the CDR3 is TGTGCCACGCTGCGACAGGGACGGTACAATGAGCAGTTCTTC.

This clonotype was counted only a few times. V and J are TRBV20-1 and TRBJ2-5; D unresolved. The germline CDR1 and CDR2 sequences are DFQATT and SNEGSKA (reference sequence). There are 11 residues in the CDR3. V was pared by 1 base and J by 5 bases, with 5 bases between. The CDR3 is CSARVGETQYF. DNA for the CDR3: TGCAGTGCTAGAGTGGGTGAGACCCAGTACTTC.